This T cell receptor beta chain was identified during a study of memory B cells and T cells in multiple sclerosis (dated by TCRdb to the late 2010s). As for the study more broadly: The study compared TCR beta repertoires of autoproliferating peripheral T cells with brain lesion-infiltrating T cells in multiple sclerosis patients. TCR sequencing included two multiple sclerosis patients for whom either brain lesions at autopsy or brain-infiltrating cells from biopsy were available. What the authors observed across the whole study: Because clone-set sizes differed between compartments, counts of shared clonotypes were influenced and normalization was required.

The germline V gene yields SNHLY for CDR1 and FYNNEI for CDR2. The CDR3 holds 14 amino acids from the cysteine to the phenylalanine. Of all the DNA, just the CDR3 is kept, 42 bases in frame from base 1. The junction shows trimming of 6 bases on V and 1 base on J, plus 10 bases between the germline ends. A word on this clone: This receptor's antigen is unknown. The sample holds no much larger clone one base away, and base qualities are not on file. This specimen includes other DNA sequences encoding the same CDR3.

Autoproliferating (CFSEdim) and non-proliferating (CFSEhi) T cell fractions were sequenced separately after stimulus-free culture of CFSE-labeled PBMCs. In total, around 50 million CFSE-labeled PBMCs were cultured without stimulus for 7 days, after which replicate wells were pooled. PBMCs were labeled with approximately 0.5 uM CFSE and cultured in serum-free AIM-V medium without exogenous stimuli. PBMCs were obtained by Ficoll density gradient centrifugation and kept cryopreserved until use. Live 7-AAD-negative cells were sorted on a FACSAria III, washed with PBS, and frozen at -80 degrees C as dry pellets. TCRbeta CDR3 regions were amplified from extracted genomic DNA using the immunoSEQ Platform. Multiplex PCR, high-throughput sequencing and a vendor bioinformatics pipeline were brought together in the immunoSEQ assay. On the study's bioinformatics: Non-productive sequences and CDR3s shorter than 4 amino acids were removed, and clonotype frequencies were recalculated per sample. In immunoSEQ Analyzer 2.0, a clonotype counted as shared when the CDR3 amino acid, V gene and J gene sequences were identical. Repertoire overlap was normalized by dividing shared clonotype counts by the product of both clone-set sizes, scaled by 1000 into arbitrary units. TCRdb provides this immuneACCESS table in a form limited to in-frame rearrangements. Some clones are lacking; in checked studies, under half of them reflect an unresolved V gene, and why the rest are absent is not known. V, J and clone size are those of that table, while D and trimming were read from the DNA. The sample table records 9,500 to 15,000 clones; 84% of these occur just once. The top ten constitute roughly 3% of the sample.

Recombination joined TRBV2 with TRBJ1-3; the D gene cannot be named for sure. The clonotype comes from a human donor with multiple sclerosis. Sequences were obtained from PBMCs from blood kept in culture. The DNA sequence is TGTGCCAGCAGACAAACGACTTCTGGAAACACCATATATTTT. The encoded protein is CASRQTTSGNTIYF.